The present TCR beta chain was sequenced within a study of identical twins. Study-level results: Clonotypes of the beta chain that were abundant in cord blood carried fewer insertions (memory repertoires showed none).

CDR1 is MNHNS and CDR2 is SASEGT in the germline V gene. This CDR3 is built from 17 residues. V lost 6 bases, J lost 2 bases, and 21 bases lay in between. In its sample, this clonotype was seen a few times. The antigen is unknown. MiXCR was run by TCRdb on the 5' RACE reads, yielding one entry per CDR3 protein. The sample comprises around 680,000 distinct CDR3 sequences, 8% to 9% of which are singletons, and roughly 0.97% rests with the top ten. The same sample was also used in a study of yellow fever vaccine responses in identical twins.

The source of this sequence is a woman younger than 30 in good health. What was sequenced was PBMCs. The chain uses TRBV6-1 and TRBJ2-3, with D possibly matching TRBD2 (6 bases). CDR3 in DNA: TGTGCCAGCAGCCCCTACGGGGGACCGGACTACACAGATACGCAGTATTTT. This codes for CASSPYGGPDYTDTQYF.